This T cell receptor (beta chain) was identified in a study of blood T cell repertoires in COVID-19. The wider study: From T cells, B-cell-depleted T cells, or PBMCs came the material, which was cDNA or gDNA.

Some clones are missing from TCRdb's copy, which holds only in-frame ones; the method was immunoSEQ multiplex PCR. The repertoire holds approximately 290,000 clones, with 80% to 85% as singletons. Patients from Seattle were sampled longitudinally, starting during active infection. The source of this sequence is a person between 65 and 79 years old with COVID-19, enrolled during active disease. The sample consisted of peripheral blood.

The CDR3 DNA sequence: TGTGCCAGCAGCTTAGAACTATCCTACACCTACGAGCAGTACTTC. This translates into CASSLELSYTYEQYF. The V call is TRBV11-2, the J call TRBJ2-7; D is uncertain. V was clipped by 0 bases and J by 2 bases, with 11 bases between them. This CDR3 contains 15 residues. Germline CDR1 is SGHAT and CDR2 is FQNNGV. Drawing the rest from reference TRBV11-2 and TRBJ2-7, the complete variable domain is EAGVAQSPRYKIIEKRQSVAFWCNPISGHATLYWYQQILGQGPKLLIQFQNNGVVDDSQLPKDRFSAERLKGVDSTLKIQPAKLEDSAVYLCASSLELSYTYEQYFGPGTRLTVT.